This entry concerns a single T cell receptor (beta chain). Between the trimmed V and J ends, which lost 3 bases and 7 bases, there was a span of 27 bases. The CDR3 contains 19 residues. This sample was included in a study of T cells in Graves' hyperthyroidism and ophthalmopathy. Template material for amplifying TCR beta CDR3 regions consisted of RNA transcripts. Initially, a first-round RT-PCR of the TCR CDR3 employed the HTBI primer set. TCRdb itself ran the multiplex PCR reads through MiXCR, one entry per CDR3 protein. The table shows over 250,000 distinct CDR3 sequences, with approximately 26% occurring only once.

The chain uses TRBV12-3 or TRBV12-4 and TRBJ2-2; D may be TRBD1 or TRBD2 (5 bases each). Sequenced: blood. This clonotype originated in a middle-aged man with Graves' hyperthyroidism that later progressed to Graves' ophthalmopathy. This CDR3 reads CASSLYGGGVIIQSGELFF. The CDR3 nucleotides read TGTGCCAGCAGTTTGTATGGTGGGGGAGTTATAATCCAGAGCGGGGAGCTGTTTTTT.